Listed below are T cell receptor beta chains from one sample, sequenced in a study of regulatory T cells in long-lasting Graves disease. Each CDR3 protein is one row after TCRdb ran MiXCR on the multiplex PCR reads. The sample shows 450,000 to 650,000 distinct CDR3 sequences, 15% to 20% of them seen only once. The data also belong to a second study, concerning T cells in Graves' hyperthyroidism and ophthalmopathy.

The sample was peripheral blood mononuclear cells (PBMCs), taken at new diagnosis, from a patient treated with antithyroid drugs. Receptors originate from a woman aged 35-60 years with Graves disease. Each CDR3 is given with its conserved first and last residue. The order of the fields is D gene, clone size, J gene, V gene, CDR3 DNA, CDR3 protein. D genes are given only for firm matches. Rows may omit the clone size; those that give it use once, few, many or a size class.

TRBD2	many	TRBJ2-5	TRBV6-1	TGTGCCAGCACTGTACTAGCGGGGGTGGGAGAGACCCAGTACTTC	CASTVLAGVGETQYF
TRBD2	.	TRBJ2-7	TRBV20-1	TGCAGTGCTTACAGCGGGGGGTCTTACGAGCAGTACTTC	CSAYSGGSYEQYF
.	many	TRBJ2-1	TRBV28	TGTGCCAGCAGTCAAGGGGGCGCGGGGAATGAGCAGTTCTTC	CASSQGGAGNEQFF
.	many	TRBJ2-7	TRBV11-2	TGTGCCAGCAGCTACCTCGGGGTTCCCGGGCACGAGCAGTACTTC	CASSYLGVPGHEQYF
TRBD1	.	TRBJ1-3	TRBV11-2	TGTGCCAGCAGCGCACAGGGGTTCGAGGGAAACACCATATATTTT	CASSAQGFEGNTIYF
.	.	TRBJ2-1	TRBV6-4	TGTGCCAGCAGTGATTTCGGGGCCAATGAGCAGTTCTTC	CASSDFGANEQFF
.	many	TRBJ2-1	TRBV2	TGTGCCAGCACCTCAGGGCAAGGGAATGAGCAGTTCTTC	CASTSGQGNEQFF
TRBD1	few	TRBJ1-4	TRBV27	TGTGCCAGCAGTATACTTGGACAGGATGAAAAACTGTTTTTT	CASSILGQDEKLFF
TRBD2	many	TRBJ2-1	TRBV5-5	TGTGCCAGCAGCTTGGAACTAGCGGCGTACAATGAGCAGTTCTTC	CASSLELAAYNEQFF
.	few	TRBJ1-2	TRBV9	TGTGCCAGCAGCGTAGGGCAGGGAAGGGGCTACACCTTC	CASSVGQGRGYTF